The 13 T cell receptor beta chains in this list originate from one sample, sequenced in a study of cytomegalovirus exposure and HLA in healthy donors. The PCR was carried out with 60 Vbeta primers and 13 Jbeta primers. Using immunoSEQ multiplex PCR, the repertoire was profiled, and TCRdb retains in-frame clones only, with some absent. The sample has about 180,000 clones; around 80% are singletons. Sequencing used PBMCs. These receptors all come from a female donor in good health and CMV-seronegative.

This chain links TRBV19 with TRBJ2-7; possible D gene TRBD2, 6 bases. The CDR3 runs 16 residues. Trimming took off 1 base at V and 2 bases at J, with 15 bases between the two ends. Germline V gene sequence: CDR1 LNHDA, CDR2 SQIVND (reference sequence). The CDR3 DNA sequence: TGTGCCAGTAGTATAGCAGGGACTGGGTATGCCTACGAGCAGTACTTC. Protein product: CASSIAGTGYAYEQYF. The whole variable domain, filled in from reference TRBV19 and TRBJ2-7, reads DGGITQSPKYLFRKEGQNVTLSCEQNLNHDAMYWYRQDPGQGLRLIYYSQIVNDFQKGDIAEGYSVSREKKESFPLTVTSAQKNPTAFYLCASSIAGTGYAYEQYFGPGTRLTVT.

The V and J genes are TRBV9 and TRBJ2-5; 9 positions agree with TRBD2. Germline values: CDR1 SGDLS, CDR2 YYNGEE. J was trimmed by 4 bases and V by 1 base; bases with no gene match: 11. This CDR3 is 17 amino acids long. In DNA, the CDR3 is TGTGCCAGCAGCGTACAAGCGGGGGGAGGGGGTCGAGAGACCCAGTACTTC. Its translation: CASSVQAGGGGRETQYF.

This clone was observed a few times. The rearrangement joins TRBV2 to TRBJ2-5; unclear D gene. The CDR3 extends over 14 amino acids. The germline V and J ends were trimmed by 7 bases and 2 bases, with 14 bases remaining between them. The germline V gene has CDR1 SNHLY and CDR2 FYNNEI. In nucleotides, the CDR3 is TGTGCCAGCATATGGGCCGTTGGGCAAGAGACCCAGTACTTC. Encoded protein: CASIWAVGQETQYF.

The chain carries TRBV7-9 and TRBJ1-2; 8 bases match TRBD1. CDR3 length: 14 residues. The ends lost 1 base at V and 8 bases at J; junction bases unmatched: 6. Germline CDR1 reads SEHNR; CDR2 reads FQNEAQ (reference sequence). The CDR3 loop is CASSLGTGLKGYTF. CDR3 in DNA: TGTGCCAGCAGCTTAGGGACAGGGTTGAAAGGCTACACCTTC.

J is TRBJ2-1 and V is TRBV4-3; D is possibly TRBD1 (5 bases). The CDR3 runs 18 residues. Germline V lookup: CDR1 LGHNA, CDR2 YSLEER. Trimming took off 4 bases at V and 0 bases at J, with 19 bases between the two ends. The CDR3 region has the DNA TGCGCCAGCAGCCGAGGTCTCATGGACACCAGCTCCTACAATGAGCAGTTCTTC. Translating gives CASSRGLMDTSSYNEQFF.

The chain has TRBV7-9 and TRBJ2-1, with a weak D call TRBD2 (6 bases). The V end was cut by 5 bases, the J end by 2 bases, with 13 bases between. The CDR3 covers 15 residues. In germline, CDR1 is SEHNR, CDR2 FQNEAQ (reference sequence). CDR3 sequence reads: CASSVSSAAYNEQFF. The CDR3, as DNA: TGTGCCAGCAGCGTTTCTAGCGCCGCCTACAATGAGCAGTTCTTC.

This rearrangement joins TRBV7-8 to TRBJ2-6, with 7 bases that match TRBD1. Germline CDR1 reads SGHVS; CDR2 reads FQNEAQ. CDR3 length: 16 amino acids. V lost 3 bases to trimming and J lost 0 bases; unmatched junction nucleotides: 2. Written as DNA, the CDR3 is TGTGCCAGCAGCTTGGGGGACAGCTCTGGGGCCAACGTCCTGACTTTC. This codes for CASSLGDSSGANVLTF. The variable domain in full, completed from reference TRBV7-8 and TRBJ2-6, reads GAGVSQSPRYKVAKRGQDVALRCDPISGHVSLFWYQQALGQGPEFLTYFQNEAQLDKSGLPSDRFFAERPEGSVSTLKIQRTQQEDSAVYLCASSLGDSSGANVLTFGAGSRLTVL.

V gene TRBV7-6 combines with J gene TRBJ1-5, with D unclear. V lost 2 bases to trimming and J lost 0 bases, with 8 bases between them. CDR1 is SGHVS, CDR2 FNYEAQ, per germline. This CDR3 spans 15 amino acids. CDR3: CASSLNGDSNQPQHF. The CDR3 DNA reads TGTGCCAGCAGCTTAAACGGTGATAGCAATCAGCCCCAGCATTTT.

The chain has TRBV29-1 and TRBJ2-5; 10 nucleotides match TRBD2. The assigned J gene may be wrong: the sequence end matches TRBJ2-7 better. Germline V lookup: CDR1 SQVTM, CDR2 ANQGSEA. CDR3 length equals 14 residues. CDR3 protein: CSVSSGSKSYEQYF. The CDR3 DNA is TGCAGCGTATCTAGCGGGAGTAAATCCTACGAGCAGTACTTC.

The chain couples TRBV5-1 to TRBJ2-2; D gene ambiguous. V was pared by 3 bases and J by 2 bases, with 8 bases between. The CDR3 sequence is 14 residues long. Per the germline V gene, CDR1 is SGHRS and CDR2 is YFSETQ. The CDR3 region has the DNA TGCGCCAGCAGCTCCACAGTCAACACCGGGGAGCTGTTTTTT. Protein product: CASSSTVNTGELFF.

The chain uses TRBV2 and TRBJ2-1; TRBD2 matches 11 bases. The CDR3 length is 17 residues. V shed 7 bases and J 0 bases; nucleotides not matched to a gene: 8. Germline-derived CDR1 and CDR2 are SNHLY and FYNNEI. The CDR3: CASIPGLAASSYNEQFF. CDR3 sequence (DNA): TGTGCCAGCATCCCGGGACTAGCGGCTAGCTCCTACAATGAGCAGTTCTTC.

About this clone itself: The sample holds other DNA sequences that translate to the same CDR3. The chain joins TRBV30 to TRBJ1-1; possible D gene TRBD1, 6 bases. The CDR3 contains 13 residues. The germline V and J ends were trimmed by 0 bases and 1 base, with 6 bases remaining between them. CDR1 and CDR2 (germline): GTSNPN, SVGIG (reference sequence). For the CDR3, the DNA is TGTGCCTGGAGTGTAGGGGGGAACACTGAAGCTTTCTTT. It is translated as CAWSVGGNTEAFF. The full variable domain, rest sourced from reference TRBV30 and TRBJ1-1, is SQTIHQWPATLVQPVGSPLSLECTVEGTSNPNLYWYRQAAGRGLQLLFYSVGIGQISSEVPQNLSASRPQDRQFILSSKKLLLSDSGFYLCAWSVGGNTEAFFGQGTRLTVV.

This clone was recorded once. The chain is built from TRBV28 and TRBJ2-7, with D perhaps TRBD1 (5 bases). CDR1 and CDR2 from the germline V gene are MDHEN and SYDVKM. V dropped 3 bases and J dropped 7 bases, with 7 bases sitting between them. The CDR3 contains 11 residues. The CDR3: CASSFQGEQYF. The CDR3 DNA follows: TGTGCCAGCAGTTTCCAGGGTGAGCAGTACTTC.